The T cell receptor beta chain described here comes from a study of tumor-infiltrating lymphocytes in primary liver carcinoma. Study conclusions and caveats: Tumor samples exhibited a significantly greater top-250-clone fraction than blood samples (p = 0.039). Found in all five tumor regions were only about 7.5-25% of top clones. Overlap between tumor regions exceeded overlap of tumor with adjacent tissue or blood.

Notes on this clonotype: No antigen is known for it. The junction departs from the called germline gene at one end, perhaps through a read error.

The source material, roughly 20-31 mg of unsorted bulk tissue, was used to co-extract RNA and DNA. Through surgical resection, the patients' primary liver carcinoma was treated. Priming with a constant-region primer yielded TCR beta cDNA from 400 to 550 ng total RNA. Library construction for TCR beta comprised three nested multiplex PCR rounds performed with slightly modified ARM-PCR. PCR rounds one and two used TRBV1-TRBV30 forward primers with a C-beta reverse primer for 10 cycles each. In TCRdb, the multiplex PCR reads were re-called with MiXCR into one record per CDR3 protein. The data show more than 100,000 distinct CDR3 sequences, with 50% to 70% seen just once and 9.3% held by the top ten. There are 14 residues in the CDR3. Germline V CDR1 and CDR2: MDHEN, SYDVKM.

Sequenced: liver tumor tissue from sampling region 1. Subset meaning: tumor region T1, superior pole. The TCR comes from a woman between 55 and 75 years old with primary liver carcinoma and hepatitis B virus infection. The chain has TRBV28 and TRBJ1-2, with a tentative D call TRBD1 (6 bases). This CDR3 is CAGYGGTGRNGHTF. CDR3 sequence (DNA): TGTGCCGGTTATGGAGGTACAGGGAGGAATGGCCACACCTTC.